Below, 29 T cell receptor beta chains from the same sample are listed, as sequenced in a study of Graves' ophthalmopathy and Graves' hyperthyroidism. TCR beta CDR3 regions were amplified from RNA transcripts. Following a first-round RT-PCR that used HTBI primers, a second-round multiplex PCR was carried out. TCRdb re-analysed the multiplex PCR reads in MiXCR, keeping a single row per CDR3 protein. This table has 150,000 or so distinct CDR3 sequences, roughly 36% appearing once. The sequenced sample was peripheral blood. The receptors derive from a man aged 30 to 39 with Graves' ophthalmopathy.

V usage is TRBV7-8 and J usage is TRBJ2-7; weak D call: TRBD1 (7 bases). V gave up 0 bases and J gave up 4 bases, with 13 bases separating them. Germline V gene data show CDR1 as SGHVS and CDR2 as FQNEAQ. This CDR3 comprises 15 residues. CDR3 bases: TGTGCCAGCAGCTTAGCGTGGCAGGGGGGATACGAGCAGTACTTC. It encodes CASSLAWQGGYEQYF.

This clonotype was counted ten times or more. The V call is TRBV28, the J call TRBJ2-6; the match to TRBD1 covers 7 bases. Germline loops: CDR1 MDHEN, CDR2 SYDVKM. The junction had 9 bases not matched to a gene; V was cut back by 4 bases and J by 0 bases. The CDR3 is 18 amino acids. In nucleotides, the CDR3 is TGTGCCAGCAGTTCACCCCCCGGGACAGACTCTGGGGCCAACGTCCTGACTTTC. Its protein product is CASSSPPGTDSGANVLTF.

This clonotype showed up many times. The rearrangement joins TRBV6-6 to TRBJ2-5; possibly TRBD2 for D (5 bases). This CDR3 is built from 14 residues. V dropped 2 bases and J dropped 5 bases, with 12 bases sitting between them. Per the germline V gene, CDR1 is MNHNY and CDR2 is SVGAGI (reference sequence). The CDR3 reads CASSYDYRGETQYF. The CDR3 region has the DNA TGTGCCAGCAGTTACGACTACCGAGGGGAGACCCAGTACTTC.

This clonotype was observed once. The V and J genes are TRBV6-2 or TRBV6-3 and TRBJ2-7; the match to TRBD2 covers 10 bases. V lost 0 bases to trimming and J lost 5 bases; unmatched junction nucleotides: 13. The V gene's germline CDR1 is MNHEY and CDR2 SVGEGT. This CDR3 is 18 amino acids long. CDR3 DNA sequence: TGTGCCAGCAGTTACTCAGGAGTGGCGAGCGGGAGGGCCCACGAGCAGTACTTC. Its translation is CASSYSGVASGRAHEQYF.

V is TRBV5-1 and J is TRBJ2-7, with TRBD2 matching over 7 bases. The CDR3 is 15 amino acids. Germline CDR1 SGHRS, CDR2 YFSETQ. V was clipped by 5 bases and J by 2 bases; unmatched bases: 10. The DNA for the CDR3 is TGCGCCAGCAGGGGGGGGGAAGGGCCCACCTACGAGCAGTACTTC. Translation gives CASRGGEGPTYEQYF.

In this sample, this clonotype turned up many times. This chain connects TRBV18 to TRBJ2-2, with D possibly matching TRBD2 (5 bases). CDR3 length equals 15 residues. CDR1 is KGHSH and CDR2 is LQKENI in the germline V gene. The germline V and J ends were trimmed by 0 bases and 2 bases, with 7 bases remaining between them. The CDR3 region has the DNA TGTGCCAGCTCACCACCTAGCGTCAACACCGGGGAGCTGTTTTTT. It specifies CASSPPSVNTGELFF. The full variable domain, its missing parts supplied by reference TRBV18 and TRBJ2-2, is NAGVMQNPRHLVRRRGQEARLRCSPMKGHSHVYWYRQLPEEGLKFMVYLQKENIIDESGMPKERFSAEFPKEGPSILRIQQVVRGDSAAYFCASSPPSVNTGELFFGEGSRLTVL.

The chain combines TRBV6-2 or TRBV6-3 with TRBJ2-5, with D unresolved. The CDR3 is made up of 16 amino acids. Trimming removed 3 bases from V and 2 bases from J, with 16 bases in between. In germline, CDR1 is MNHEY, CDR2 SVGEGT. CDR3 loop: CASSYRGPPTQETQYF. The DNA of the CDR3 is TGTGCCAGCAGTTATCGTGGTCCCCCAACTCAAGAGACCCAGTACTTC.

This clonotype was seen a handful of times. V and J are TRBV12-3 or TRBV12-4 and TRBJ2-5; D unclear. The CDR3 covers 14 residues. V was clipped by 3 bases and J by 9 bases, with 17 bases between them. CDR3 nucleotide sequence: TGTGCCAGCAGTTTGCAGCGACCTCCAGGAGCCCAGTACTTC. It is translated as CASSLQRPPGAQYF.

This clonotype occurred many times. This sequence joins TRBV11-2 and TRBJ1-2, with D hard to call. V was shortened by 1 base and J by 6 bases, with 9 bases between the two germline ends. CDR3 length: 13 residues. Germline lookup yields CDR1 SGHAT and CDR2 FQNNGV. For the CDR3, the DNA is TGTGCCAGCAGCTTAGGCCGCTTCGATGGCTACACCTTC. Its translation is CASSLGRFDGYTF. Variable domain in full (rest from reference TRBV11-2 and TRBJ1-2): EAGVAQSPRYKIIEKRQSVAFWCNPISGHATLYWYQQILGQGPKLLIQFQNNGVVDDSQLPKDRFSAERLKGVDSTLKIQPAKLEDSAVYLCASSLGRFDGYTFGSGTRLTVV.

The V gene is TRBV19, the J gene TRBJ1-1; TRBD1 matches at 7 bases. Losses at the gene ends were 7 bases for V and 0 bases for J; bases not matched to a gene: 8. CDR1 is LNHDA and CDR2 is SQIVND in the germline V gene (reference sequence). The CDR3 consists of 15 residues. The CDR3 sequence: CASKEGAIMNTEAFF. Here the CDR3 DNA reads TGTGCCAGTAAGGAGGGGGCGATCATGAACACTGAAGCTTTCTTT.

The V call is TRBV6-2 or TRBV6-3, the J call TRBJ2-7, with 10 bases identical to TRBD2. This CDR3 spans 15 amino acids. Germline assignment: CDR1 MNHEY and CDR2 SVGEGT. Trimming removed 2 bases from V and 7 bases from J; junction bases left unmatched: 8. For the CDR3, the DNA is TGTGCCAGCAGTTACAGAGCGGGAGGGCCCGGGGAGCAGTACTTC. It codes for CASSYRAGGPGEQYF.

This clonotype has a count of ten or more. The rearrangement links TRBV30 to TRBJ1-5; the D gene is possibly TRBD1 (5 bases). Trimming removed 5 bases from V and 3 bases from J, with 11 bases in between. This CDR3 comprises 13 residues. Per the germline V gene, CDR1 is GTSNPN and CDR2 is SVGIG (reference sequence). CDR3 nucleotide sequence: TGTGCCTGGGACGACAGAGACAATCAGCCCCAGCATTTT. Encoded protein: CAWDDRDNQPQHF.

A single count supports this clonotype. The gene calls are TRBV6-5 and TRBJ1-6; TRBD1 is a possible D gene (6 bases). CDR1 is MNHEY and CDR2 is SVGAGI in the germline V gene. This CDR3 is 18 amino acids long. Trimming left V 0 bases short and J 0 bases short, with 12 bases between. In nucleotides, the CDR3 is TGTGCCAGCAGTTACTCGGGGACATACAGCTCCTATAATTCACCCCTCCACTTT. This codes for CASSYSGTYSSYNSPLHF.

Ten or more counts support this clonotype. The gene calls are TRBV6-2 or TRBV6-3 and TRBJ1-2; 12 nucleotides align to TRBD1. Losses at the gene ends were 6 bases for V and 4 bases for J; bases not matched to a gene: 9. The CDR3 is 16 amino acids. From germline, CDR1 is MNHEY and CDR2 SVGEGT. The CDR3 DNA is TGTGCCAGCAGCTGGGCCGGGACAGGGGGCGTCTATGGCTACACCTTC. This translates into CASSWAGTGGVYGYTF.

V is TRBV7-2 and J is TRBJ1-2; D possibly corresponds to TRBD1 (6 bases). CDR1 SGHTA and CDR2 FQGNSA come from the germline V gene. The CDR3 runs to 14 residues. Trimming removed 8 bases from V and 0 bases from J, with 13 bases in between. The CDR3 nucleotides read TGTGCCAGCGAGCTTGGGGGCGCTAACTATGGCTACACCTTC. Its protein product is CASELGGANYGYTF.

This clonotype was counted many times. The chain is built from TRBV6-1 and TRBJ2-2; 7 bases map to TRBD2. CDR1 and CDR2 (germline): MNHNS, SASEGT. The CDR3 loop spans 16 amino acids. V gave up 0 bases and J gave up 6 bases; unmatched junction bases: 7. The chain's CDR3 is CASSEAGGTIAGELFF. Here the CDR3 DNA reads TGTGCCAGCAGTGAAGCCGGGGGGACTATAGCCGGGGAGCTGTTTTTT.

This clonotype was observed many times. The chain recombines TRBV6-1 with TRBJ2-5; no definite D call. CDR1 MNHNS and CDR2 SASEGT come from the germline V gene. Deletions cut 11 bases from V and 4 bases from J, with 14 bases between. The CDR3 has 12 amino acids. In nucleotides, the CDR3 is TGTGCCTGTCGGGTGCGCCGAGAGACCCAGTACTTC. It yields the protein CACRVRRETQYF.

This clonotype was counted a few times. The rearrangement links TRBV6-1 to TRBJ2-7; 14 nucleotides line up with TRBD2. Germline CDR1 reads MNHNS; CDR2 reads SASEGT. The CDR3 sequence is 17 residues long. V gave up 5 bases and J gave up 3 bases; unmatched junction bases: 9. The CDR3 DNA follows: TGTGCCAGCAGTCCAGAGACTAGCGGGAGGGGGAACTACGAGCAGTACTTC. Amino acid sequence: CASSPETSGRGNYEQYF.

This chain links TRBV6-5 with TRBJ1-2, with D unclear. This CDR3 spans 11 amino acids. In germline, CDR1 is MNHEY, CDR2 SVGAGI. Trimming cost V 5 bases and J 5 bases, with 6 bases left between them. As DNA, the CDR3 is TGTGCCAGCAGTACTGAATATGGCTACACCTTC. It is translated as CASSTEYGYTF.

At least ten counts were recorded for this clonotype. The V gene is TRBV28, the J gene TRBJ1-3; D is uncertain. Germline V CDR1 and CDR2: MDHEN, SYDVKM. The length of the CDR3 is 12 residues. Trimming took 4 bases from V and 3 from J, leaving 4 bases between them. In DNA form, the CDR3 reads TGTGCCAGCAGTTGGGGTGGAAACACCATATATTTT. It codes for CASSWGGNTIYF.

This clonotype showed up just a few times. CDR3 sequence: CASSLARGGGRGVLAFF. The CDR3, as DNA: TGTGCCAGCAGCTTAGCGCGCGGGGGCGGGCGGGGTGTTTTGGCTTTCTTT. V and J are TRBV7-2 and TRBJ1-1; tentatively, D is TRBD1 (6 bases). Germline CDR1 reads SGHTA; CDR2 reads FQGNSA. The CDR3 is made up of 17 amino acids. Trimming took 0 bases from V and 11 from J, leaving 25 bases between them.

This chain joins TRBV28 and TRBJ2-7; 8 bases agree with TRBD2. Germline loops: CDR1 MDHEN, CDR2 SYDVKM. The CDR3 runs to 14 residues. V shed 4 bases and J 2 bases; nucleotides not matched to a gene: 4. CDR3: CASSSPGRAYEQYF. CDR3 DNA: TGTGCCAGCAGTTCCCCCGGGAGGGCCTACGAGCAGTACTTC.

The CDR3 loop reads CASDRPMNTEAFF. The CDR3, as DNA: TGTGCCAGCGACAGGCCCATGAACACTGAAGCTTTCTTT. The chain uses TRBV28 and TRBJ1-1; D perhaps matches TRBD1 (6 bases). The CDR3 covers 13 residues. Germline V CDR1 and CDR2: MDHEN, SYDVKM. V dropped 8 bases and J dropped 0 bases, with 10 bases sitting between them. The entire variable domain, with the rest obtained from reference TRBV28 and TRBJ1-1, is as follows: DVKVTQSSRYLVKRTGEKVFLECVQDMDHENMFWYRQDPGLGLRLIYFSYDVKMKEKGDIPEGYSVSREKKERFSLILESASTNQTSMYLCASDRPMNTEAFFGQGTRLTVV.

This clonotype was seen ten or more times. This chain joins TRBV6-2 or TRBV6-3 and TRBJ2-7; TRBD1 agrees at 10 bases. This CDR3 comprises 15 residues. The germline CDR1 and CDR2 sequences are MNHEY and SVGEGT. J lost 2 bases, V lost 2 bases, and 3 bases had no gene match. As DNA, the CDR3 is TGTGCCAGCAGTTACGAAGGGACAGGGGCCTACGAGCAGTACTTC. Its translation: CASSYEGTGAYEQYF.

This clonotype was counted at least ten times. The V and J genes are TRBV19 and TRBJ1-5; the D gene is possibly TRBD1 (5 bases). Germline CDR1 LNHDA, CDR2 SQIVND (reference sequence). CDR3 size: 15 residues. Deletions cut 7 bases from V and 1 base from J, with 14 bases between. CDR3 in DNA: TGTGCCAGTACCCCTCGAGACAGAAGCAATCAGCCCCAGCATTTT. Protein sequence: CASTPRDRSNQPQHF.

This clonotype has ten or more counts. This chain joins TRBV11-2 and TRBJ2-4; TRBD1 agrees at 7 bases. This CDR3 has 13 residues. Germline CDR1 SGHAT, CDR2 FQNNGV. The V gene end was trimmed by 4 bases and the J gene end by 4 bases; junction bases not matched to a gene: 1. In DNA, the CDR3 is TGTGCCAGCAGCTCGGGACAGAAAAACATTCAGTACTTC. This gives the protein CASSSGQKNIQYF. The whole variable domain, filled in from reference TRBV11-2 and TRBJ2-4, reads EAGVAQSPRYKIIEKRQSVAFWCNPISGHATLYWYQQILGQGPKLLIQFQNNGVVDDSQLPKDRFSAERLKGVDSTLKIQPAKLEDSAVYLCASSSGQKNIQYFGAGTRLSVL.

V is TRBV19 and J is TRBJ1-5; no clear D. Germline CDR1 is LNHDA and CDR2 is SQIVND (reference sequence). The CDR3 contains 15 residues. Trimming took 3 bases from V and 3 from J, leaving 12 bases between them. CDR3 sequence: CASSISRNDNQPQHF. The CDR3 DNA follows: TGTGCCAGTAGTATTAGCAGGAATGACAATCAGCCCCAGCATTTT.

This clonotype was recorded many times. V gene TRBV12-3 or TRBV12-4 combines with J gene TRBJ1-6; D gene unclear. Trimming left V 3 bases short and J 0 bases short, with 6 bases between. This CDR3 region has 15 residues. CDR3 sequence reads: CASSFSVSYNSPLHF. In nucleotides, the CDR3 is TGTGCCAGCAGTTTTTCTGTCTCCTATAATTCACCCCTCCACTTT.

This clonotype was seen a handful of times. The chain couples TRBV7-2 to TRBJ2-7; TRBD2 agrees at 12 bases. In germline, CDR1 is SGHTA, CDR2 FQGNSA. This CDR3 has 15 amino acids. V lost 4 bases to trimming and J lost 3 bases; unmatched junction nucleotides: 4. CDR3 DNA: TGTGCCAGCAGCTACGGACTAGCGGGAATCTACGAGCAGTACTTC. It translates to CASSYGLAGIYEQYF.